The source of this TCR beta chain is a study of a mutant IDH1 vaccine in newly diagnosed glioma. Overall study context: Treated patients comprised approximately 62% males and roughly 40% females, mean age approximately 42 years. Patients' prior therapy spanned radiotherapy, temozolomide, or both; most underwent both.

Clones were sequenced by immunoSEQ multiplex PCR, and TCRdb holds only the in-frame ones, with some missing. Of tens of thousands of clones listed, 70% to 85% are singletons. Germline loops: CDR1 SNHLY, CDR2 FYNNEI. Trimming pared 6 bases from V and 5 bases from J, leaving 17 bases between. This CDR3 contains 14 residues. Turning to this clone: Antigen specificity is unknown.

Time point reported: week 47, end of study. Topical imiquimod was applied with each vaccine dose, which held 300 ug of mutant IDH1 20-mer peptide. The genes are TRBV2 and TRBJ2-7, with D tentatively TRBD2 (5 bases). The material sequenced was PBMCs, taken from a glioma patient whose treatment included an IDH1 peptide vaccine. The TCR was taken from a man between 18 and 35 years old with glioma. Some clones in this sample may be carry-over from other donors' samples. The CDR3 is CASSGRRPGDEQYF. The CDR3 DNA is TGTGCCAGCAGCGGCCGTCGGCCCGGGGACGAGCAGTACTTC.